This T cell receptor beta chain was profiled in a study of cytomegalovirus exposure and HLA in healthy donors. This clone was detected only once. What it binds is not known. Only in-frame clones appear in the TCRdb table, and some are missing; sequencing was by immunoSEQ multiplex PCR. This sample has about 110,000 clones, with 95% found just once. CDR1 SGHVS and CDR2 FQNEAQ come from the germline V gene. Trimming at V came to 5 bases and at J to 4 bases, leaving 14 bases not matched to a gene. The CDR3 consists of 17 residues. Regarding the study as a whole: Altogether, some 170 TCR beta chains were recorded as cytomegalovirus-associated.

The origin of this receptor is a woman aged 18 to 35 in good health and CMV-seronegative. The genes are TRBV7-8 and TRBJ1-1; 9 bases agree with TRBD1. Sequenced input: PBMCs. This chain's CDR3 is CASSILARTGVGTEAFF. DNA of the CDR3: TGTGCCAGCAGCATATTAGCGCGGACAGGGGTAGGCACTGAAGCTTTCTTT.